Each of the 14 T cell receptor beta chains below was sequenced from the same sample in a study of beta chain features in type 1 diabetes. Whole-study results and caveats: Shortening that was moderate but significant affected the TCRB CDR3s of Type 1 diabetes patients in all four CD4+ subsets.

These receptors' targets are unknown. Of the isolated RNA, all was reverse transcribed, and so the sequenced material was expressed TCRB transcripts. Sequencing used immunoSEQ multiplex PCR; TCRdb keeps in-frame clones, though not all of them. In the table there are about 660,000 clones, over 13% of which are singletons. The sample consisted of naive CD4+ T cells from blood. These receptors were collected from a man younger than 35 with type 1 diabetes.

The sample holds a few counts of this clone. The gene calls are TRBV5-1 and TRBJ2-5; the match to TRBD2 covers 12 bases. Germline V gene sequence: CDR1 SGHRS, CDR2 YFSETQ. CDR3 length equals 16 residues. V shed 4 bases, J shed 5 bases, and the junction held 9 bases outside the gene matches. CDR3 in DNA: TGCGCCAGCAGCAGCCAACTAGCGGGGGGAAGGGAGACCCAGTACTTC. Protein product: CASSSQLAGGRETQYF.

This clone appeared a few times. In nucleotides, the CDR3 is TGTGCCAGCAGCTTAGAGGCGGGCGACGAGCAGTACTTC. Translating it yields CASSLEAGDEQYF. The gene calls are TRBV11-2 and TRBJ2-7; tentatively, D is TRBD2 (5 bases). The CDR3 consists of 13 residues. Trimming removed 0 bases from V and 5 bases from J, with 8 bases in between. Germline V lookup: CDR1 SGHAT, CDR2 FQNNGV.

This clone was counted between two and nine times. The sample holds other DNA sequences that translate to the same CDR3. The chain recombines TRBV28 with TRBJ2-5, with D unresolved. The CDR3 consists of 12 residues. V gave up 2 bases and J gave up 5 bases, with 6 bases separating them. In germline, CDR1 is MDHEN, CDR2 SYDVKM. In DNA form, the CDR3 reads TGTGCCAGCAGTTTAAGTAGGGAGACCCAGTACTTC. This gives the protein CASSLSRETQYF.

This clone showed up just a few times. The chain carries TRBV14 and TRBJ2-1; possible D gene TRBD2, 5 bases. The CDR3 has 15 residues. Trimming left V 0 bases short and J 3 bases short, with 9 bases between. Germline V CDR1 and CDR2: SGHDN, FVKESK. For the CDR3, the DNA is TGTGCCAGCAGCCAAGAAGGAGGCCTCTACAATGAGCAGTTCTTC. This sequence encodes CASSQEGGLYNEQFF.

V and J are TRBV15 and TRBJ2-5, with a possible D match to TRBD1 (6 bases). V dropped 4 bases and J dropped 4 bases, with 16 bases sitting between them. The length of the CDR3 is 15 residues. The germline V gene encodes CDR1 LNHNV and CDR2 YYDKDF (reference sequence). For the CDR3, the DNA is TGTGCCACCAGCATGGACAGACTACTTTTAGAGACCCAGTACTTC. Its protein product is CATSMDRLLLETQYF. The full variable domain, rest sourced from reference TRBV15 and TRBJ2-5, is DAMVIQNPRYQVTQFGKPVTLSCSQTLNHNVMYWYQQKSSQAPKLLFHYYDKDFNNEADTPDNFQSRRPNTSFCFLDIRSPGLGDTAMYLCATSMDRLLLETQYFGPGTRLLVL.

V is TRBV9 and J is TRBJ2-7, with 8 positions matching TRBD2. From germline, CDR1 is SGDLS and CDR2 YYNGEE. This CDR3 is 14 amino acids long. The trim removed 4 bases at V and 7 bases at J, leaving 10 bases unmatched. CDR3 in amino acids: CASSYGLAGREQYF. CDR3 coding DNA: TGTGCCAGCAGCTACGGGTTAGCGGGGCGGGAGCAGTACTTC.

This clone was observed a handful of times. The chain has TRBV9 and TRBJ1-2; the D is unclear. The V end lost 2 bases, the J end lost 4 bases, and 15 bases lay between the germline ends. CDR1 SGDLS and CDR2 YYNGEE come from the germline V gene. The CDR3 covers 15 residues. The CDR3 DNA follows: TGTGCCAGCAGCGTCGATTCATTGGCCACCTATGGCTACACCTTC. This gives the protein CASSVDSLATYGYTF.

The chain recombines TRBV13 with TRBJ2-2, with D possibly being TRBD2 (6 bases). In germline, CDR1 is PRHDT, CDR2 FYEKMQ (reference sequence). The CDR3 consists of 13 residues. V gave up 5 bases and J gave up 4 bases, with 8 bases separating them. In nucleotides, the CDR3 is TGTGCCAGCAGCCGCGGGGCCACCGGGGAGCTGTTTTTT. It translates to CASSRGATGELFF.

The rearrangement uses TRBV18 and TRBJ1-5; 10 nucleotides agree with TRBD1. Germline CDR1 reads KGHSH; CDR2 reads LQKENI. The CDR3 has 15 residues. Trimming cost V 4 bases and J 5 bases; bases outside gene matches: 5. The CDR3 region is CASSRGTGADQPQHF. CDR3 bases: TGTGCCAGCTCACGTGGGACAGGGGCCGATCAGCCCCAGCATTTT.

This clone has more than one count but fewer than ten. The genes are TRBV6-6 and TRBJ2-1; D ambiguous. The CDR3 has 12 amino acids. Per the germline V gene, CDR1 is MNHNY and CDR2 is SVGAGI (reference sequence). The germline V and J ends were trimmed by 2 bases and 6 bases, with 5 bases remaining between them. Written as DNA, the CDR3 is TGTGCCAGCAGTTACGGCATCAATGAGCAGTTCTTC. Translating it yields CASSYGINEQFF.

This clone has more than one count but fewer than ten. V is TRBV9 and J is TRBJ2-7; D ambiguous. CDR1 SGDLS and CDR2 YYNGEE come from the germline V gene. The CDR3 is made up of 17 amino acids. Trimming left V 0 bases short and J 0 bases short, with 16 bases between. DNA of the CDR3: TGTGCCAGCAGCGTAGGACCCCTGGCGGTCAGCTCCTACGAGCAGTACTTC. This encodes CASSVGPLAVSSYEQYF.

The gene calls are TRBV15 and TRBJ2-7; D is possibly TRBD1 or TRBD2 (5 bases each). V was trimmed by 5 bases and J by 5 bases, leaving 19 bases between them. Looked up from germline, CDR1 is LNHNV and CDR2 is YYDKDF (reference sequence). The CDR3 has 15 residues. CDR3 amino acids: CATSGPGPSNHEQYF. CDR3 DNA: TGTGCCACCAGCGGACCGGGACCTAGTAACCACGAGCAGTACTTC.

This clone was detected a few times. The chain combines TRBV29-1 with TRBJ2-5; no definite D call. The germline V gene encodes CDR1 SQVTM and CDR2 ANQGSEA. V dropped 7 bases and J dropped 8 bases, with 14 bases sitting between them. CDR3 size: 11 residues. CDR3 nucleotide sequence: TGCAGCGGAGGAGACTTTGGAACCCAGTACTTC. Translated: CSGGDFGTQYF. The full variable domain, completed using reference TRBV29-1 and TRBJ2-5, is SAVISQKPSRDICQRGTSLTIQCQVDSQVTMMFWYRQQPGQSLTLIATANQGSEATYESGFVIDKFPISRPNLTFSTLTVSNMSPEDSSIYLCSGGDFGTQYFGPGTRLLVL.

The chain combines TRBV12-5 with TRBJ1-2; tentative D call: TRBD1 (6 bases). V dropped 1 base and J dropped 6 bases, with 6 bases sitting between them. The CDR3 extends over 12 amino acids. Germline V gene lookup returns CDR1 LGHNT and CDR2 FRNRAP. CDR3 DNA sequence: TGTGCTAGTGGTTTGGAGGGGGATGGCTACACCTTC. The encoded protein is CASGLEGDGYTF.